A single sample is the source of the 2 T cell receptor beta chains below, sequenced in a study of T cell repertoires in cytomegalovirus infection. These receptors have no identified antigens. In TCRdb, the reads were re-called with MiXCR into one record per CDR3 protein. Here the sample spans about 920,000 distinct CDR3 sequences, about a third being singletons. The sample here was cultured CD8+ T cells from PBMCs, taken from culture after CMV antigen stimulation. These receptors all come from a human donor in good health (CMV status not recorded). Some clones in this sample may be carry-over from other donors' samples.

V usage is TRBV27 and J usage is TRBJ1-1; D not resolved. The CDR3 runs 13 residues. CDR1 and CDR2 from the germline V gene are MNHEY and SMNVEV (reference sequence). Trimming took 1 base from V and 2 from J, leaving 5 bases between them. CDR3 sequence reads: CASSLWRNTEAFF. For the CDR3, the DNA is TGTGCCAGCAGTTTATGGAGAAACACTGAAGCTTTCTTT.

This clonotype was detected a few times. This chain joins TRBV7-2 and TRBJ2-1; a weak D match, TRBD2 (7 bases). CDR1 is SGHTA and CDR2 is FQGNSA in the germline V gene. The germline V and J ends were trimmed by 5 bases and 0 bases, with 14 bases remaining between them. This CDR3 contains 16 residues. As DNA, the CDR3 is TGTGCCAGCAGCGGGAGGGGGGGGGTCTCCTACAATGAGCAGTTCTTC. This translates into CASSGRGGVSYNEQFF.